This T cell receptor (beta chain) was recovered during a study of identical twins. From the 5' RACE reads, TCRdb called clonotypes with MiXCR, one entry per CDR3 protein. Altogether about 250,000 distinct CDR3 sequences are present, around 15% being singletons, with the ten largest covering around 9%. Germline loops: CDR1 SGHRS, CDR2 YFSETQ. This CDR3 region has 15 residues. Trimming stripped 0 bases from V and 3 bases from J, with 11 bases between. In its sample, this clonotype was seen a few times. The chain employs TRBV5-1 and TRBJ2-3, with a weak D call TRBD2 (6 bases). Material for sequencing was memory (CD45RO+) T cells sorted from blood. The receptor comes from a woman between 18 and 29 years old in good health. The CDR3, as DNA: TGCGCCAGCAGCTTGGTGGCGGGGTTGACAGATACGCAGTATTTT. Protein product: CASSLVAGLTDTQYF.